Below, 16 T cell receptor beta chains from the same sample are listed, as sequenced in a study of blood T cell repertoires in COVID-19. TCRdb's copy holds only in-frame clones and misses some; the assay was immunoSEQ multiplex PCR. The data show about 240,000 clones, under 85% seen once. Sequenced input: peripheral blood. These receptors were collected from a man in his thirties or forties who had recovered from COVID-19.

The V gene is TRBV7-9, the J gene TRBJ2-5; 8 positions match TRBD1. Per the germline V gene, CDR1 is SEHNR and CDR2 is FQNEAQ (reference sequence). Germline trimming cut 5 bases from V and 2 bases from J; bases unmatched to any gene: 7. This CDR3 is 15 amino acids long. DNA for the CDR3: TGTGCCAGCAGCCAGCAGGACAGGGAACAAGAGACCCAGTACTTC. Amino acids: CASSQQDREQETQYF.

The chain links TRBV7-9 to TRBJ1-2, with D unresolved. There are 16 residues in the CDR3. Germline V gene data show CDR1 as SEHNR and CDR2 as FQNEAQ (reference sequence). With 5 bases removed from V and 0 bases from J, the gap between germline ends came to 16 bases. The CDR3 spells CASSPDRQVPNYGYTF. The CDR3 DNA sequence: TGTGCCAGCAGCCCCGACCGCCAGGTTCCTAACTATGGCTACACCTTC.

The chain couples TRBV29-1 to TRBJ2-1; 12 nucleotides agree with TRBD1. V lost 6 bases and J lost 13; bases outside the gene matches: 7. The length of the CDR3 is 12 residues. CDR1 and CDR2 from the germline V gene are SQVTM and ANQGSEA. The CDR3, as DNA: TGCAGCGTGCCCGGGACAGGGGGCAGACAGTTCTTC. This translates into CSVPGTGGRQFF.

The J gene is TRBJ2-1, the V gene TRBV9, with 13 bases matching TRBD2. J was trimmed by 6 bases and V by 4 bases; bases with no gene match: 4. CDR1 and CDR2 from the germline V gene are SGDLS and YYNGEE. This CDR3 has 15 residues. This chain's CDR3 is CASSPGLAGVNEQFF. The CDR3 DNA follows: TGTGCCAGCAGCCCAGGACTAGCGGGGGTCAATGAGCAGTTCTTC.

The chain uses TRBV27 and TRBJ1-4, with D tentatively TRBD1 (5 bases). The V gene's germline CDR1 is MNHEY and CDR2 SMNVEV (reference sequence). The CDR3 is 14 residues long. V was cut by 4 bases and J by 7 bases, with 13 bases left in between. CDR3 in DNA: TGTGCCAGCAGTTCGTACGGGGGTGGTGAAAAACTGTTTTTT. It encodes CASSSYGGGEKLFF.

This chain links TRBV27 with TRBJ1-2; the D gene is possibly TRBD1 (6 bases). The germline V gene encodes CDR1 MNHEY and CDR2 SMNVEV (reference sequence). The CDR3 has 15 amino acids. V lost 7 bases to trimming and J lost 6 bases, with 21 bases between them. The CDR3 reads CASTPLGGALHGYTF. The DNA for the CDR3 is TGTGCCAGCACCCCTTTAGGGGGGGCGCTTCATGGCTACACCTTC.

This clone was detected only once. V and J are TRBV4-1 and TRBJ2-1; 12 nucleotides agree with TRBD2. The CDR3 contains 16 residues. Looked up from germline, CDR1 is MGHRA and CDR2 is YSYEKL. The V segment lost 1 base and the J segment 3 bases; nucleotides outside the gene matches: 1. CDR3: CASSQALAGGYNEQFF. The CDR3 DNA follows: TGCGCCAGCAGCCAAGCACTAGCGGGGGGCTACAATGAGCAGTTCTTC.

This chain links TRBV2 with TRBJ1-5; D possibly corresponds to TRBD1 (6 bases). CDR1 SNHLY and CDR2 FYNNEI come from the germline V gene. The CDR3 runs to 18 residues. With 5 bases removed from V and 1 base from J, the gap between germline ends came to 21 bases. The CDR3 reads CASSSVTGMGRSNQPQHF. The CDR3, as DNA: TGTGCCAGCAGTTCCGTTACAGGGATGGGTCGAAGCAATCAGCCCCAGCATTTT.

V gene TRBV5-1 combines with J gene TRBJ1-5; D gene unclear. The V end lost 0 bases, the J end lost 5 bases, and 12 bases lay between the germline ends. This CDR3 is built from 15 residues. The germline V gene has CDR1 SGHRS and CDR2 YFSETQ. CDR3 DNA sequence: TGCGCCAGCAGCTTGGCCCCCACGCGGGATCAGCCCCAGCATTTT. It yields the protein CASSLAPTRDQPQHF. Full variable domain (remainder filled in from reference TRBV5-1 and TRBJ1-5): KAGVTQTPRYLIKTRGQQVTLSCSPISGHRSVSWYQQTPGQGLQFLFEYFSETQRNKGNFPGRFSGRQFSNSRSEMNVSTLELGDSALYLCASSLAPTRDQPQHFGDGTRLSIL.

This clone came up a few times. V and J are TRBV7-9 and TRBJ1-2; 8 bases map to TRBD1. CDR1 and CDR2 from the germline V gene are SEHNR and FQNEAQ (reference sequence). The CDR3 contains 13 residues. Trimming took 5 bases from V and 7 from J; bases not matched to a gene: 6. The CDR3 loop is CASSGGQGSGYTF. The CDR3 DNA reads as TGTGCCAGCAGCGGAGGACAGGGTAGTGGCTACACCTTC. Variable domain in full (rest from reference TRBV7-9 and TRBJ1-2): DTGVSQNPRHKITKRGQNVTFRCDPISEHNRLYWYRQTLGQGPEFLTYFQNEAQLEKSRLLSDRFSAERPKGSFSTLEIQRTEQGDSAMYLCASSGGQGSGYTFGSGTRLTVV.

The chain has TRBV2 and TRBJ2-3, with D perhaps TRBD2 (5 bases). Germline V gene lookup returns CDR1 SNHLY and CDR2 FYNNEI. CDR3 size: 15 residues. V lost 3 bases, J lost 4 bases, and 14 bases lay in between. This CDR3 is CASSENRADADTQYF. Here the CDR3 DNA reads TGTGCCAGCAGTGAGAACAGAGCGGATGCAGATACGCAGTATTTT.

CDR3 sequence (DNA): TGTGCCAGCAGCCCCCTCCTGGGGAGCTCCTACAATGAGCAGTTCTTC. Residues: CASSPLLGSSYNEQFF. The chain has TRBV7-9 and TRBJ2-1; D possibly corresponds to TRBD2 (5 bases). V was clipped by 5 bases and J by 0 bases, with 14 bases between them. Germline CDR1 SEHNR, CDR2 FQNEAQ (reference sequence). The length of the CDR3 is 16 residues.

The chain joins TRBV5-1 to TRBJ2-1; 7 nucleotides line up with TRBD1. V lost 4 bases to trimming and J lost 5 bases; unmatched junction nucleotides: 3. Germline loops: CDR1 SGHRS, CDR2 YFSETQ. The CDR3 spans 13 residues. CDR3 DNA sequence: TGCGCCAGCAGCCCGGGACAGCACAATGAGCAGTTCTTC. Its translation: CASSPGQHNEQFF. The full variable domain, its missing parts supplied by reference TRBV5-1 and TRBJ2-1, is KAGVTQTPRYLIKTRGQQVTLSCSPISGHRSVSWYQQTPGQGLQFLFEYFSETQRNKGNFPGRFSGRQFSNSRSEMNVSTLELGDSALYLCASSPGQHNEQFFGPGTRLTVL.

The rearrangement uses TRBV6-4 and TRBJ2-7; 7 nucleotides match TRBD1. After removal of 5 bases from V and 13 bases from J, the junction contained 5 bases not matched to a gene. Germline CDR1 is MRHNA and CDR2 is SNTAGT. The CDR3 sequence is 10 residues long. This chain's CDR3 is CASSRQGIYV. The CDR3 nucleotides read TGTGCCAGCAGTCGACAGGGAATCTACGTC.

This clone was seen at least ten times. This rearrangement joins TRBV7-9 to TRBJ1-1, with D possibly TRBD1 on 5 matching bases. The germline V and J ends were trimmed by 0 bases and 7 bases, with 6 bases remaining between them. Germline values: CDR1 SEHNR, CDR2 FQNEAQ (reference sequence). The CDR3 is 12 residues long. In DNA form, the CDR3 reads TGTGCCAGCAGCTTAGCAGGGGTTGAAGCTTTCTTT. Translating it yields CASSLAGVEAFF.

This clone has only one observation. The chain couples TRBV3-1 (or the pseudogene TRBV3-2) to TRBJ1-1; D is possibly TRBD1 (5 bases). V was trimmed by 1 base and J by 0 bases, leaving 18 bases between them. In germline, CDR1 is LGHDT, CDR2 YNNKEL (reference sequence). The CDR3 totals 18 residues. CDR3 in amino acids: CASSQVLAAGPMNTEAFF. CDR3 DNA sequence: TGTGCCAGCAGCCAAGTCTTAGCGGCAGGGCCCATGAACACTGAAGCTTTCTTT.